The clone carrying this T cell receptor (beta chain) was picked up many times. Its target is unknown. At one of its ends the junction is not consistent with the germline gene, which may arise from a read error. This specimen belongs to a study of CD8+CD57+ T cells in acquired aplastic anemia. Study-wide context: The sorted CD4+ and CD8+ cells yielded an average approximately 3.2 ug of DNA.

Sequencing involved patients with CD8+CD57+ cell expansion previously shown by flow cytometry. At the time of blood sampling, patients had not yet received any therapy. TCR beta VDJ combinations and CDR3 sequences were profiled from genomic DNA. TCRdb redid the calling of the reads with MiXCR, one entry per CDR3 protein. Of roughly 180,000 distinct CDR3 sequences in the sample, roughly 63% were seen once. The CDR3 is 12 amino acids. Germline V gives CDR1 SGDLS, CDR2 YYNGEE. Study results and caveats: The number of CD8+ CDR3 sequences shared by patients and controls was under 35.

This receptor was obtained from a human donor with aplastic anemia. The sample consisted of sorted CD4+, CD8+, or CD8+CD57+ T cells (not recorded which) from PBMCs. The chain recombines TRBV9 with TRBJ2-1, with D perhaps given as TRBD1 or TRBD2 (5 bases each). The CDR3 nucleotides are TGTGCCAGCAGCCCCGCCCCGGGACCCCAGGGCTTC. It encodes CASSPAPGPQGF.